The 9 T cell receptor beta chains below were found in one sample sequenced in a study of cytomegalovirus exposure and HLA in healthy donors. PCR involved 60 Vbeta and 13 Jbeta primers. Libraries were prepared by immunoSEQ multiplex PCR; TCRdb keeps only in-frame clonotypes and omits some of them. The sample has more than 100,000 clones, and its top ten clones hold approximately 1.5%. The sample comprised PBMCs. These receptors were taken from a woman between 40 and 50 years old in good health and CMV-seronegative.

The chain recombines TRBV7-6 with TRBJ1-5; D is possibly TRBD1 (5 bases). Germline assignment: CDR1 SGHVS and CDR2 FNYEAQ. The CDR3 is 15 residues long. V lost 5 bases and J 3 bases, leaving 14 bases between the germline ends. The CDR3 DNA sequence: TGTGCCAGCAGCCCCGGACGCAGGGCCAATCAGCCCCAGCATTTT. Residues: CASSPGRRANQPQHF.

The chain carries TRBV11-2 and TRBJ1-4; possible D gene TRBD1, 5 bases. Trimming removed 6 bases from V and 8 bases from J, with 7 bases in between. The CDR3 sequence is 11 residues long. Germline CDR1 and CDR2: SGHAT and FQNNGV. CDR3: CASRGVEKLFF. CDR3 DNA sequence: TGTGCCAGCAGAGGGGTAGAAAAACTGTTTTTT.

The V call is TRBV7-2, the J call TRBJ1-6, with D unclear. This CDR3 spans 15 amino acids. Germline CDR1 is SGHTA and CDR2 is FQGNSA. The V and J ends lost 5 bases and 1 base respectively, with 9 bases between them. CDR3: CASSARGSYNSPLHF. Here the CDR3 DNA reads TGTGCCAGCAGCGCCCGGGGTTCCTATAATTCACCCCTCCACTTT. The variable domain in full, with the rest retrieved from reference TRBV7-2 and TRBJ1-6, is GAGVSQSPSNKVTEKGKDVELRCDPISGHTALYWYRQSLGQGLEFLIYFQGNSAPDKSGLPSDRFSAERTGGSVSTLTIQRTQQEDSAVYLCASSARGSYNSPLHFGNGTRLTVT.

The chain joins TRBV7-2 to TRBJ2-3, with 9 nucleotides matching TRBD2. The CDR3 has 15 amino acids. Germline trimming cut 8 bases from V and 1 base from J; bases unmatched to any gene: 7. Germline CDR1 reads SGHTA; CDR2 reads FQGNSA. As DNA, the CDR3 is TGTGCCAGCGGAGTTGGCGGGGGGGGCACAGATACGCAGTATTTT. This sequence encodes CASGVGGGGTDTQYF.

The chain has TRBV2 and TRBJ1-4; D uncertain. CDR3 length equals 15 residues. Germline V gene sequence: CDR1 SNHLY, CDR2 FYNNEI. Trimming took off 5 bases at V and 7 bases at J, with 17 bases between the two ends. The CDR3 DNA follows: TGTGCCAGCAGTACGCTAGGGCAAGGGAGTGAAAAACTGTTTTTT. It specifies CASSTLGQGSEKLFF.

The genes are TRBV27 and TRBJ2-2, with 8 bases aligning to TRBD1. Germline V gene lookup returns CDR1 MNHEY and CDR2 SMNVEV (reference sequence). The CDR3 is 14 residues long. Losses at the gene ends were 6 bases for V and 5 bases for J; bases not matched to a gene: 5. CDR3: CASRQGVWTGELFF. In nucleotides, the CDR3 is TGTGCCAGCAGACAGGGGGTGTGGACCGGGGAGCTGTTTTTT.

The chain is built from TRBV7-9 and TRBJ2-7, with 8 positions matching TRBD1. CDR1 and CDR2 (germline): SEHNR, FQNEAQ (reference sequence). The CDR3 totals 12 residues. Trimming cost V 6 bases and J 7 bases; bases outside gene matches: 5. The CDR3 is CASSLTGGEQYV. In DNA, the CDR3 is TGTGCCAGCAGTTTAACAGGGGGGGAGCAGTACGTC.

This sequence joins TRBV27 and TRBJ1-5; the D gene is possibly TRBD1 (5 bases). The CDR3 runs 16 residues. The germline V and J ends were trimmed by 0 bases and 2 bases, with 11 bases remaining between them. Germline V gives CDR1 MNHEY, CDR2 SMNVEV (reference sequence). CDR3 in amino acids: CASSLSGQAGNQPQHF. As DNA, the CDR3 is TGTGCCAGCAGTTTATCGGGGCAGGCAGGCAATCAGCCCCAGCATTTT.

The V call is TRBV7-9, the J call TRBJ2-2, with 10 bases lining up with TRBD2. Per the germline V gene, CDR1 is SEHNR and CDR2 is FQNEAQ (reference sequence). With V trimmed by 4 bases and J by 5 bases, 4 bases remained unmatched. There are 15 residues in the CDR3. The CDR3 loop reads CASSSSGGATGELFF. CDR3 nucleotides: TGTGCCAGCAGCTCAAGCGGGGGGGCAACCGGGGAGCTGTTTTTT.